Shown below are 11 T cell receptor beta chains from a single sample sequenced in a study of early T cells in non-severe SARS-CoV-2 infection. From the 5' RACE reads, TCRdb called clonotypes with MiXCR, one entry per CDR3 protein. The table shows 54,000 or so distinct CDR3 sequences, with approximately 12% occurring only once. Sequenced: whole blood. The receptor set was obtained from an adult who was a healthcare worker with PCR-confirmed SARS-CoV-2 infection or an uninfected control (not recorded which).

This clonotype came up many times. The V call is TRBV20-1, the J call TRBJ2-3; 9 nucleotides match TRBD2. This CDR3 has 15 residues. The V segment lost 4 bases and the J segment 4 bases; nucleotides outside the gene matches: 9. Germline lookup yields CDR1 DFQATT and CDR2 SNEGSKA (reference sequence). CDR3 nucleotide sequence: TGCAGTGCTATGGGGATAGCGGGAGTCGCAGATACGCAGTATTTT. Amino acids: CSAMGIAGVADTQYF.

A few counts support this clonotype. The rearrangement joins TRBV3-1 to TRBJ2-3, with 7 positions matching TRBD1. This CDR3 has 17 residues. Trimming removed 1 base from V and 4 bases from J; junction bases left unmatched: 11. Per the germline V gene, CDR1 is LGHDT and CDR2 is YNNKEL (reference sequence). This chain's CDR3 is CASSQVVRGRIADTQYF. The DNA of the CDR3 is TGTGCCAGCAGCCAAGTGGTGAGGGGGCGCATCGCAGATACGCAGTATTTT.

This clonotype was counted between two and nine times. The chain employs TRBV15 and TRBJ1-4; tentative D call: TRBD1 (6 bases). Germline V CDR1 and CDR2: LNHNV, YYDKDF (reference sequence). The CDR3 has 15 amino acids. Trimming removed 0 bases from V and 7 bases from J, with 12 bases in between. As DNA, the CDR3 is TGTGCCACCAGCAGAGAACAGGGATTCAGTGAAAAACTGTTTTTT. As protein: CATSREQGFSEKLFF.

This clonotype was seen at least ten times. This chain uses TRBV7-9 with TRBJ1-6, with TRBD1 identical over 11 bases. Germline values: CDR1 SEHNR, CDR2 FQNEAQ (reference sequence). The CDR3 sequence is 14 residues long. Unmatched junction bases numbered 4, after V lost 5 bases and J lost 10 bases. For the CDR3, the DNA is TGTGCCAGCAGCCCAGGACAGGGGGCATCACCCCTCCACTTT. Encoded protein: CASSPGQGASPLHF.

This chain links TRBV6-2 or TRBV6-3 with TRBJ1-1, with D possibly TRBD1 on 5 matching bases. Germline V gene data show CDR1 as MNHEY and CDR2 as SVGEGT. The CDR3 is made up of 13 amino acids. Trimming shortened V by 5 bases and J by 7 bases, and 14 bases separated the two germline ends. The CDR3 nucleotides read TGTGCCAGCAGTCCCCGGGGCCAGCGTGAAGCTTTCTTT. Translated: CASSPRGQREAFF.

This clonotype was detected only a few times. This rearrangement joins TRBV3-1 to TRBJ2-7, with a weak D call TRBD2 (5 bases). In germline, CDR1 is LGHDT, CDR2 YNNKEL (reference sequence). This CDR3 has 14 amino acids. Trimming shortened V by 0 bases and J by 6 bases, and 12 bases separated the two germline ends. CDR3 nucleotides: TGTGCCAGCAGCCAAGACGGTAGACGGGGCGAGCAGTACTTC. Translated, it gives CASSQDGRRGEQYF.

The V and J genes are TRBV11-1 and TRBJ2-1; 10 bases align to TRBD2. CDR3 length: 15 residues. Germline trimming cut 3 bases from V and 6 bases from J; bases unmatched to any gene: 5. Germline V gene sequence: CDR1 SGHAT, CDR2 FQDESV (reference sequence). This CDR3 reads CASSFYLAGANEQFF. CDR3 nucleotides: TGTGCCAGCAGCTTCTACCTAGCGGGAGCCAATGAGCAGTTCTTC.

By share of the sample, this clonotype is medium-sized. The chain combines TRBV2 with TRBJ2-2, with unresolved D. V dropped 4 bases and J dropped 6 bases, with 0 bases sitting between them. The CDR3 is 10 residues long. CDR1 SNHLY and CDR2 FYNNEI come from the germline V gene. This CDR3 reads CASSAGELFF. Written as DNA, the CDR3 is TGTGCCAGCAGTGCCGGGGAGCTGTTTTTT. Together with reference TRBV2 and TRBJ2-2, the CDR3 gives the full variable domain: EPEVTQTPSHQVTQMGQEVILRCVPISNHLYFYWYRQILGQKVEFLVSFYNNEISEKSEIFDDQFSVERPDGSNFTLKIRSTKLEDSAMYFCASSAGELFFGEGSRLTVL.

This CDR3 reads CASSLGDREAFF. CDR3 coding DNA: TGTGCCAGCAGTTTGGGGGACAGGGAAGCTTTCTTT. This chain uses TRBV12-3 or TRBV12-4 with TRBJ1-1, with TRBD1 identical over 8 bases. The CDR3 length is 12 residues. Losses at the gene ends were 3 bases for V and 8 bases for J; bases not matched to a gene: 2.

This clonotype occurred a few times. The chain couples TRBV27 to TRBJ1-5; D gene ambiguous. V was pared by 4 bases and J by 4 bases, with 11 bases between. The CDR3 runs 14 residues. Germline assignment: CDR1 MNHEY and CDR2 SMNVEV (reference sequence). This CDR3 reads CASSWSHRNQPQHF. The CDR3 nucleotides are TGTGCCAGCAGTTGGTCCCACCGTAATCAGCCCCAGCATTTT.

As regards this clonotype: A read error is possible here, since a much larger clone lies one base away. The chain is built from TRBV3-1 and TRBJ2-7, with no clear D. The CDR3 is 11 residues long. In germline, CDR1 is LGHDT, CDR2 YNNKEL (reference sequence). V was cut by 0 bases and J by 12 bases, with 9 bases left in between. The CDR3 reads CASSQEGQRYF. As DNA, the CDR3 is TGTGCCAGCAGCCAAGAAGGCCAGCGGTACTTC.